A selection of T cell receptor beta chains follows, all from one sample in a study of cytomegalovirus exposure and HLA in healthy donors. The data were produced by immunoSEQ multiplex PCR, yet TCRdb's version contains in-frame clones alone and is incomplete. This table has more than 150,000 clones, around 80% appearing once. Source material: PBMCs. All receptors derive from a girl aged 2-10 years in good health and CMV-seropositive. CDR3s include the opening cysteine and the closing phenylalanine or tryptophan. A D gene is named only where the DNA matches it firmly. The listing skips clone size in some rows; elsewhere it reads once, few, many or a size class.

clone_size	v_call	d_call	j_call	cdr3_nt	cdr3_aa
-	TRBV6-5	TRBD2	TRBJ2-1	TGTGCCAGCTTTACTAGCGGGGCTCACAATGAGCAGTTCTTC	CASFTSGAHNEQFF
-	TRBV28	-	TRBJ2-1	TGTGCCAGCAGTTGGGCTAGCGCCTCCTACAATGAGCAGTTCTTC	CASSWASASYNEQFF
-	TRBV6-5	TRBD1	TRBJ1-1	TGTGCCAGCAGTTACTCACAGGGGCTGAGGACTGAAGCTTTCTTT	CASSYSQGLRTEAFF
few	TRBV5-1	TRBD1	TRBJ1-1	TGCGCCAGCAGCCAGAGGACAGGGTGGACTGAAGCTTTCTTT	CASSQRTGWTEAFF
-	TRBV27	-	TRBJ2-3	TGTGCCAGCAAGCAAGGGGTTAGAGATACGCAGTATTTT	CASKQGVRDTQYF
-	TRBV10-3	-	TRBJ1-5	TGTGCCATCAGTGAGTCGTTACAGAGCAATCAGCCCCAGCATTTT	CAISESLQSNQPQHF
-	TRBV28	-	TRBJ2-1	TGTGCCAGCACCCGAACAAAAACCCCTTACAATGAGCAGTTCTTC	CASTRTKTPYNEQFF
once	TRBV11-2	-	TRBJ1-1	TGTGCCAGCAGCAGTCGGGGGTTGTTCACTGAAGCTTTCTTT	CASSSRGLFTEAFF
-	TRBV2	-	TRBJ2-1	TGTGCCAGCAGTGAAACATTCTACAATGAGCAGTTCTTC	CASSETFYNEQFF
-	TRBV11-2	TRBD1	TRBJ2-3	TGTGCCAGCAGCGGTATGGGGACAGCTCCTAGCACAGATACGCAGTATTTT	CASSGMGTAPSTDTQYF
-	TRBV5-5	-	TRBJ1-1	TGTGCCAGCAGCTTTAGTGGGAACACTGAAGCTTTCTTT	CASSFSGNTEAFF
-	TRBV5-4	-	TRBJ1-2	TGTGCCAGCAGCTTGGTAAATGCCGCAGGGCCTCTTCATGGCTACACCTTC	CASSLVNAAGPLHGYTF
-	TRBV5-4	-	TRBJ1-2	TGTGCCAGCAGCCCGGACATCTCTACAGGTCTCTATGGCTACACCTTC	CASSPDISTGLYGYTF
-	TRBV27	-	TRBJ1-5	TGTGCCAGCAGTCTCCACCGGGACACAAGCAATCAGCCCCAGCATTTT	CASSLHRDTSNQPQHF
once	TRBV5-4	TRBD1	TRBJ2-7	TGTGCCAGCAGACAGGACAGGAGCTCCTACGAGCAGTACTTC	CASRQDRSSYEQYF
-	TRBV9	TRBD2	TRBJ2-1	TGTGCCAGCAGCGCAACTAGCGGATTATACAATGAGCAGTTCTTC	CASSATSGLYNEQFF
-	TRBV30	-	TRBJ1-1	TGTGCACTGAAATACACTGAAGCTTTCTTT	CALKYTEAFF
-	TRBV10-3	-	TRBJ2-1	TGTGCCATCAGTGAGTCGGAGTACTCCTACAATGAGCAGTTCTTC	CAISESEYSYNEQFF
once	TRBV7-3	-	TRBJ2-7	TGTGCCAGCAGCTCTCAACTAGCTCACGAGCAGTACTTC	CASSSQLAHEQYF
few	TRBV28	TRBD1	TRBJ2-7	TGTGCCAGCAGCCCCAAATCCCGGACAGGCAAATACGAGCAGTACTTC	CASSPKSRTGKYEQYF
-	TRBV7-9	-	TRBJ2-7	TGTGCCAGCAGCCCGAAGTCCCCTAGCGCTTCCTCCTACGAGCAGTACTTC	CASSPKSPSASSYEQYF
-	TRBV5-1	TRBD2	TRBJ2-7	TGCGCCAGCAGCTGGAGCGGGGTCTACTACGAGCAGTACTTC	CASSWSGVYYEQYF
once	TRBV23-1	-	TRBJ2-2	TGCGCCAGCACCCTACTCCCAGGGTGGAACACCGGGGAGCTGTTTTTT	CASTLLPGWNTGELFF
-	TRBV27	-	TRBJ1-2	TGTGCCAGCACCAAGAACCAGGGCTATGGCTACACCTTC	CASTKNQGYGYTF
once	TRBV5-8	-	TRBJ1-5	TGTGCCAGCAGCCGACGCGACAGTAGCAATCAGCCCCAGCATTTT	CASSRRDSSNQPQHF
-	TRBV4-1	-	TRBJ2-3	TGCGCCAGCAGCCAAGAGTCCAGGGGAGGCACAGATACGCAGTATTTT	CASSQESRGGTDTQYF
-	TRBV27	TRBD1	TRBJ1-2	TGTGCCAGCAGTTTATCCGGATCCCCAGGGGGGTTTAGCTATGGCTACACCTTC	CASSLSGSPGGFSYGYTF
-	TRBV6-5	-	TRBJ2-7	TGTGCCAGCAGTTACCTAGAATCCTACGAGCAGTACTTC	CASSYLESYEQYF
-	TRBV7-3	TRBD1	TRBJ2-7	TGTGCCAGCAACCCCGGGACAGGGGCTTCGGGGGAGCAGTACTTC	CASNPGTGASGEQYF
-	TRBV9	TRBD2	TRBJ2-3	TGTGCCAGCAGCGCTGGGACTAGCGGAGGGGGGGATACGCAGTATTTT	CASSAGTSGGGDTQYF
few	TRBV6-5	-	TRBJ1-2	TGTGCCAGCAGTTACGAAGGGCTTACGGGGTATGGCTACACCTTC	CASSYEGLTGYGYTF
-	TRBV30	-	TRBJ1-3	TGTGCCTGGAGTGTACGGAGGAGCCCTGGAAACACCATATATTTT	CAWSVRRSPGNTIYF
-	TRBV6-1	TRBD1	TRBJ1-2	TGTGCCAGCAGTGAAGTCGCAGGGGGCTCCGGCTACACCTTC	CASSEVAGGSGYTF
-	TRBV21-1	-	TRBJ1-2	TGTGCCAGCCTTTCGAGATTAGACAGGATTAACTATGGCTACACCTTC	CASLSRLDRINYGYTF
-	TRBV4-2	TRBD2	TRBJ2-3	TGTGCCAGCAGCCGCAGACTAGCGGGTCTCACAGATACGCAGTATTTT	CASSRRLAGLTDTQYF